This T cell receptor beta chain was captured in a study of T-cell reconstitution after alpha-beta-depleted transplantation in children. The CDR3 extends over 16 amino acids. V was shortened by 0 bases and J by 0 bases, with 8 bases between the two germline ends. Germline V lookup: CDR1 LNHNV, CDR2 YYDKDF (reference sequence). Unique molecular identifiers tagged the TCRbeta library. Using its own MiXCR run on the PCR reads, TCRdb lists one record per CDR3 protein. The sample consists of approximately 800,000 distinct CDR3 sequences, roughly 15% of them appearing once. The table lists this clonotype with a few counts.

The input for sequencing was PBMCs, mostly from graft donor cells, taken 360 days after TCRalphabeta/CD19-depleted stem cell transplant. The chain combines TRBV15 with TRBJ2-2, with D uncertain. The clonotype originates from a male patient between 10 and 17 years old who had a stem cell transplant for acute lymphoblastic leukemia, so the T cells may come from the graft donor. The CDR3 here is CATSRDRLPNTGELFF. The CDR3 DNA sequence: TGTGCCACCAGCAGAGATCGTCTACCGAACACCGGGGAGCTGTTTTTT. Full variable domain (remainder filled in from reference TRBV15 and TRBJ2-2): DAMVIQNPRYQVTQFGKPVTLSCSQTLNHNVMYWYQQKSSQAPKLLFHYYDKDFNNEADTPDNFQSRRPNTSFCFLDIRSPGLGDTAMYLCATSRDRLPNTGELFFGEGSRLTVL.